Listed below are T cell receptor beta chains from one sample, sequenced in a study of blood T cell repertoires in COVID-19. Repertoires were generated with immunoSEQ multiplex PCR, while TCRdb's copy carries only in-frame clones and drops some. The data contain about 21,000 clones, about 85% of them singletons. The sample taken for sequencing was peripheral blood. Receptor source: a human donor with active COVID-19. The donor label of this sample is uncertain. The CDR3 runs from the conserved cysteine through the conserved F or W. Each record gives: J gene, V gene, clone size, D gene, CDR3 length, CDR3 DNA, CDR3 protein. A D gene is named only where the DNA matches it firmly. Clone size is shown for a subset of rows, as once, few, many or a class of expanded clone.

j_call: TRBJ1-4
v_call: TRBV11-2
clone_size: .
d_call: TRBD1
cdr3_length: 14
cdr3_nt: TGTGCCAGCAGCATAGGGACAGCTAATGAAAAACTGTTTTTT
cdr3_aa: CASSIGTANEKLFF

j_call: TRBJ2-3
v_call: TRBV4-1
clone_size: once
d_call: TRBD2
cdr3_length: 17
cdr3_nt: TGCGCCAGCAGCCAAGGGTTCAGCGGGAGCGGGGCAGATACGCAGTATTTT
cdr3_aa: CASSQGFSGSGADTQYF

j_call: TRBJ2-1
v_call: TRBV6-5
clone_size: .
d_call: TRBD2
cdr3_length: 12
cdr3_nt: TGTGCCAGCAGTAGACTAGCTCATGAGCAGTTCTTC
cdr3_aa: CASSRLAHEQFF

j_call: TRBJ1-2
v_call: TRBV6-5
clone_size: .
d_call: TRBD1
cdr3_length: 12
cdr3_nt: TGTGCCAGCAGTCGTACAGGGGATGGCTACACCTTC
cdr3_aa: CASSRTGDGYTF

j_call: TRBJ2-1
v_call: TRBV27
clone_size: .
d_call: TRBD1
cdr3_length: 13
cdr3_nt: TGTGCCAGCAGCCGGGACAGAAACAATGAGCAGTTCTTC
cdr3_aa: CASSRDRNNEQFF

j_call: TRBJ2-3
v_call: TRBV28
clone_size: .
d_call: .
cdr3_length: 14
cdr3_nt: TGTGCCAGCAGTTCCGACTCCCGCACAGATACGCAGTATTTT
cdr3_aa: CASSSDSRTDTQYF

j_call: TRBJ2-5
v_call: TRBV10-1
clone_size: .
d_call: TRBD2
cdr3_length: 15
cdr3_nt: TGCGCCAGAAGGGGACTAGCGGGAGTGGGGGAGACCCAGTACTTC
cdr3_aa: CARRGLAGVGETQYF

j_call: TRBJ2-7
v_call: TRBV14
clone_size: .
d_call: .
cdr3_length: 14
cdr3_nt: TGTGCCAGCAGCTGGGCCGGGAGCTCCTACGAGCAGTACTTC
cdr3_aa: CASSWAGSSYEQYF

j_call: TRBJ2-7
v_call: TRBV2
clone_size: .
d_call: TRBD2
cdr3_length: 16
cdr3_nt: TGTGCCAGCAGTGAAGCCCGGCTAGCGGGAGAAGGCGAGCAGTACTTC
cdr3_aa: CASSEARLAGEGEQYF

j_call: TRBJ2-5
v_call: TRBV25-1
clone_size: .
d_call: TRBD2
cdr3_length: 16
cdr3_nt: TGTGCCAGCAGTGAAGAACTAGCGGGAGCCCAAGAGACCCAGTACTTC
cdr3_aa: CASSEELAGAQETQYF

j_call: TRBJ1-5
v_call: TRBV28
clone_size: few
d_call: .
cdr3_length: 14
cdr3_nt: TGTGCCAGCACCAAATCGGGGGGGCATCAGCCCCAGCATTTT
cdr3_aa: CASTKSGGHQPQHF

j_call: TRBJ1-2
v_call: TRBV7-8
clone_size: .
d_call: TRBD1
cdr3_length: 15
cdr3_nt: TGTGCCAGCAGCCCAAGGACAGGGGATGACTATGGCTACACCTTC
cdr3_aa: CASSPRTGDDYGYTF